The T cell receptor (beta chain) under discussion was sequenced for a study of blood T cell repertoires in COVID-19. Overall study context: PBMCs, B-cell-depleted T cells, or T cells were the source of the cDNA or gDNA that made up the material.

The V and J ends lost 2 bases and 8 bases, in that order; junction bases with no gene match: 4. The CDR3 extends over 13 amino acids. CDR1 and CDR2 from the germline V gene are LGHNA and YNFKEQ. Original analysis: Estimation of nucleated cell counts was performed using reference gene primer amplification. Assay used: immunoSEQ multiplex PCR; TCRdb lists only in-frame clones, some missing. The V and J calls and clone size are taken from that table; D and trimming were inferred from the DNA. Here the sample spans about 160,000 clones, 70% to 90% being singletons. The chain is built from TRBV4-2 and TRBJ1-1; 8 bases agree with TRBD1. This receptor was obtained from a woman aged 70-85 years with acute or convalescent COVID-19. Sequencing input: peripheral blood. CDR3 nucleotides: TGTGCCAGCAGCCAATCCGGGGACAGGGAAGCTTTCTTT. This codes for CASSQSGDREAFF.